The sequence of this TCR beta chain was determined in a study of Ad26.COV2.S vaccination and SARS-CoV-2 variants. Study conclusions and caveats: Recipients given vaccine exceeded placebo recipients in spike-specific TCR breadth. Measures of TCR breadth and depth may have fallen short of total T cell responses. CD8+ and CD4+ T cells specific for spike reportedly responded with substantial breadth after vaccination.

As for this clone: Antigen specificity is unknown.

Sequencing used immunoSEQ multiplex PCR; TCRdb keeps in-frame clones, though not all of them. The table has 400,000 to 450,000 clones, approximately 92% seen once; the top ten hold roughly an eighth. CDR1 and CDR2 from the germline V gene are MDHEN and SYDVKM. V was trimmed by 2 bases and J by 1 base, leaving 3 bases between them. There are 12 residues in the CDR3. Treatment denoted: approximately 18 received Ad26.COV2.S at low or high dose, single or two shots; 5 received placebo; per-sample allocation not given. The study sampled participants on day 63 after the first vaccine or placebo injection. Here the sequenced sample was peripheral blood, taken in a trial of Ad26.COV2.S vaccine versus placebo. This chain joins TRBV28 and TRBJ2-7; D ambiguous. This TCR was recovered from a person aged 18-65 years who received the Ad26.COV2.S COVID-19 vaccine or a placebo. The DNA of the CDR3 is TGTGCCAGCAGTTTAATTTCCTACGAGCAGTACTTC. It yields the protein CASSLISYEQYF.